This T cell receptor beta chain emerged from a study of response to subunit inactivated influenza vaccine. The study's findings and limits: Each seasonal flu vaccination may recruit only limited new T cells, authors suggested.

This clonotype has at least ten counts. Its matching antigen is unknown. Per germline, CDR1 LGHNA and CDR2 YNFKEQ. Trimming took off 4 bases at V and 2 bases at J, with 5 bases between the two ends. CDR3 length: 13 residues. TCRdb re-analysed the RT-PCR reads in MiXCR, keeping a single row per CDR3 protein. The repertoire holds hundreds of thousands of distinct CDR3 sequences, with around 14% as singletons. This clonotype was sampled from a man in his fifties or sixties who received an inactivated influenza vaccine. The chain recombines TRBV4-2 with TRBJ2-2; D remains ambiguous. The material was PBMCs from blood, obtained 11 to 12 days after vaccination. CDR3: CASSLYNTGELFF. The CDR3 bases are TGTGCCAGCAGCCTGTATAACACCGGGGAGCTGTTTTTT.